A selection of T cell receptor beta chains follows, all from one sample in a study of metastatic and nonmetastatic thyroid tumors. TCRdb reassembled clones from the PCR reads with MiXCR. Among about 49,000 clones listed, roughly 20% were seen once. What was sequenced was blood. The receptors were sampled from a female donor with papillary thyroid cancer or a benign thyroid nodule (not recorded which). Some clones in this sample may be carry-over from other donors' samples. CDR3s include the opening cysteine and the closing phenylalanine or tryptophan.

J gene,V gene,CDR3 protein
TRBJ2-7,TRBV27,CASSLSPQGAREQYF
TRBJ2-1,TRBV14,CASSQDFGLAGGNNEQFF
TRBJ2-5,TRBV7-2,CASSLGLTSGTGETQYF
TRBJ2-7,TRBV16,CASSQGRSDEQYF
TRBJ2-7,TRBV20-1,CSARDLAIGGGLQNYEQYF
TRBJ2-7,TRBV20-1,CSARGTGDPYEQYF
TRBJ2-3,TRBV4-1,CASSRLNRGKEADTQYF
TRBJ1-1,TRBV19,CASSTGPGTEAFF
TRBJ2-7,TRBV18,CVSSPPSGSSYEQYF
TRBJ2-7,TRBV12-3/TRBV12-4,CASSTGLAGVPYEQYF
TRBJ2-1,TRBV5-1,CASGTLSYNEQFF